The entry below describes one TCR beta chain. As yet, its antigen is unknown. PCR amplification relied on 60 Vbeta primers (plus 13 Jbeta primers). The assay was immunoSEQ multiplex PCR, and TCRdb's table has in-frame clones only and misses some. The sample has approximately 140,000 clones, around 75% seen once. This record belongs to a study of cytomegalovirus exposure and HLA in healthy donors. The junction had 11 bases not matched to a gene; V was cut back by 4 bases and J by 2 bases. Germline CDR1 reads SNHLY; CDR2 reads FYNNEI. The CDR3 is made up of 18 amino acids. Study results and caveats: Information on immune exposure was restricted to one variable (CMV serostatus). Several of the most significant clusters appeared, in a later analysis, to be linked to common viral pathogens.

The TCR originated in a man between 40 and 49 years old in good health and CMV-seronegative. The chain has TRBV2 and TRBJ1-1, with 12 bases aligning to TRBD1. Sequencing input: PBMCs. CDR3 in DNA: TGTGCCAGCAGTGTTTTTGTTTTGGGACAGGGGGCAAACACTGAAGCTTTCTTT. This sequence encodes CASSVFVLGQGANTEAFF.